This TCR beta chain was identified during a study of post-analysis software for immune sequencing data. Germline V lookup: CDR1 ENHRY, CDR2 SYGVKD. This CDR3 region has 18 residues. J lost 13 bases, V lost 0 bases, and 20 bases had no gene match. A note on this clonotype: Its specificity is not known.

Whole-study findings and limits: TRBV5-6, TRBV5-1 and TRBV20-1 belonged to a set of a handful of TRBV segments that were more frequent in patients than controls.

TCR beta cDNA libraries included unique molecular identifiers. TCRdb passed the PCR reads through MiXCR, listing each CDR3 protein once. The data contain about 680,000 distinct CDR3 sequences, roughly three fifths of them singletons. The rearrangement links TRBV10-3 to TRBJ2-1; the match to TRBD2 covers 8 bases. The sequenced sample consisted of blood. This TCR was sampled from a girl aged 2-9 years with multiple sclerosis. CDR3 residues: CAISESQGRGASPETQFF. The DNA of the CDR3 is TGTGCCATCAGTGAGTCGCAAGGGCGGGGGGCCTCTCCGGAGACCCAGTTCTTC.